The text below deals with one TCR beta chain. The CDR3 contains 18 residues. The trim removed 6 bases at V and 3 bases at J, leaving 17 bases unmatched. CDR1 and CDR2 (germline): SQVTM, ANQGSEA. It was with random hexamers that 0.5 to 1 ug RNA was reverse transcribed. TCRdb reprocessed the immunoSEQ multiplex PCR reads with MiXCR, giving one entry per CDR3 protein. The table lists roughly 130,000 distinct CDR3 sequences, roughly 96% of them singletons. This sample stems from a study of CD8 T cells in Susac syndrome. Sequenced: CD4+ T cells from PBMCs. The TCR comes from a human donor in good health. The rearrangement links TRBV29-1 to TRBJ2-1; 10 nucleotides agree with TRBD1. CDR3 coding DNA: TGCAGCGTGACAGGGACAGGGGTATTACAGCTGTACTACAATGAGCAGTTCTTC. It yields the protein CSVTGTGVLQLYYNEQFF.